Listed below are T cell receptor beta chains from one sample, sequenced in a study of identical twins. Each CDR3 protein is one row after TCRdb ran MiXCR on the 5' RACE reads. The sample holds 690,000 or so distinct CDR3 sequences; about 9.4% are singletons and the top ten take 0.75% to 1%. These data also featured in a second study, about yellow fever vaccine responses in identical twins.

The specimen sequenced was PBMCs. These receptors were collected from a young woman in good health. CDR3s include the opening cysteine and the closing phenylalanine or tryptophan. The D gene is left open where the match is weak. Part of the rows lack a size; the others show once, few, many or a class for expanded clones.

clone_size d_call cdr3_length j_call v_call cdr3_nt cdr3_aa
many - 16 TRBJ2-7 TRBV2 TGTGCCAGCAGCGATCCGGCAGGGAGGAAATCCTACGAGCAGTACTTC CASSDPAGRKSYEQYF
few TRBD2 16 TRBJ2-1 TRBV20-1 TGCAGTGCCCAACAACTAGCGGGGGGGTCCTACAATGAGCAGTTCTTC CSAQQLAGGSYNEQFF
- - 12 TRBJ1-5 TRBV10-3 TGTGCCATCAGTGAGGACAATCAGCCCCAGCATTTT CAISEDNQPQHF
few TRBD1 15 TRBJ2-3 TRBV20-1 TGCAGTGCAACTATAGGGGGCGCGGGCACAGATACGCAGTATTTT CSATIGGAGTDTQYF
- - 12 TRBJ1-4 TRBV3-1 TGTGCCAGCAGCCAAGACGAAGGAAAACTGTTTTTT CASSQDEGKLFF
many - 17 TRBJ1-4 TRBV6-1 TGTGCCAGCAGGTCCCCTGGTATGGGTGCAACTAATGAAAAACTGTTTTTT CASRSPGMGATNEKLFF
few TRBD1 16 TRBJ1-1 TRBV7-9 TGTGCCAGCAGCTTAAATCAGGGGGGTTTGGACACTGAAGCTTTCTTT CASSLNQGGLDTEAFF
many - 13 TRBJ2-3 TRBV3-1 TGTGCCAGCAGCCGGGGTGGCACAGATACGCAGTATTTT CASSRGGTDTQYF
few - 13 TRBJ2-7 TRBV6-6 TGTGCCAGCACCGACCCGCCAGGATACGAGCAGTACTTC CASTDPPGYEQYF
few TRBD1 14 TRBJ2-5 TRBV6-1 TGTGCCAGCATTCAGGACAGGGGGGCCGAGACCCAGTACTTC CASIQDRGAETQYF
few TRBD1 16 TRBJ2-1 TRBV7-2 TGTGCCAGCAGCTTACTGACCGGGACAGGGGGCAATGAGCAGTTCTTC CASSLLTGTGGNEQFF
- - 18 TRBJ2-7 TRBV6-5 TGTGCCAGCAGTTACTCGAGAATAGACCCCGGGGACCCTCTTAAGCAGTACTTC CASSYSRIDPGDPLKQYF
few - 16 TRBJ2-5 TRBV15 TGTGCCACCAGCAGGACGGGGGCGAAGCCCCTCGAGACCCAGTACTTC CATSRTGAKPLETQYF
- - 13 TRBJ2-7 TRBV10-3 TGTGCCATCAGTGACTCAGTAGAGGACGAGCAGTACTTC CAISDSVEDEQYF
- TRBD1 17 TRBJ2-5 TRBV6-5 TGTGCCAGCAGTTACTCGATTGTCGGGACAGGGTTTGGGACCCAGTACTTC CASSYSIVGTGFGTQYF
- - 16 TRBJ2-3 TRBV4-1 TGCGCCAGCAGCCAAGATTGGGCTAGCAGCACAGATACGCAGTATTTT CASSQDWASSTDTQYF
few - 12 TRBJ2-3 TRBV12-3/TRBV12-4 TGTGCCAGCAACCCCGGGGTAGATACGCAGTATTTT CASNPGVDTQYF
- - 15 TRBJ1-4 TRBV6-5 TGTGCCAGCAGTTACTCGGCAGGGGATAATGAAAAACTGTTTTTT CASSYSAGDNEKLFF
- TRBD2 15 TRBJ2-1 TRBV6-1 TGTGCCAGCAGTGCGGTAGCGGGAGGGGGAAATGAGCAGTTCTTC CASSAVAGGGNEQFF
- - 17 TRBJ2-7 TRBV18 TGTGCCAGCTCACCAAGAGCAATGGGACATTACTTCTACGAGCAGTACTTC CASSPRAMGHYFYEQYF
- TRBD2 15 TRBJ2-5 TRBV20-1 TGCAGTGCTACTCTAGCGGGACAGATCGGAGAGACCCAGTACTTC CSATLAGQIGETQYF
many - 13 TRBJ2-1 TRBV4-3 TGCGCCAGCAGCCTCTTGGGAGAGAATGAGCAGTTCTTC CASSLLGENEQFF
many - 15 TRBJ2-3 TRBV6-2/TRBV6-3 TGTGCCAGCAGACACACGGGAGCACTCACAGATACGCAGTATTTT CASRHTGALTDTQYF
many - 12 TRBJ2-3 TRBV29-1 TGCAGCGCCTTATCTTTTGCAGATACGCAGTATTTT CSALSFADTQYF
- - 14 TRBJ2-7 TRBV7-2 TGTGCCAGCAGCGCCTCTTGGTTGACCTACGAGCAGTACTTC CASSASWLTYEQYF
few TRBD2 15 TRBJ2-2 TRBV10-3 TGTGCCATCGGCCCCCCCAGCGGGATCACCGGGGAGCTGTTTTTT CAIGPPSGITGELFF
few - 13 TRBJ2-1 TRBV12-3/TRBV12-4 TGTGCCAGCAGTTTACTTCTCTACAATGAGCAGTTCTTC CASSLLLYNEQFF
many - 14 TRBJ2-2 TRBV11-2 TGTGCCAGCAGCTCCGGTCGTTACACCGGGGAGCTGTTTTTT CASSSGRYTGELFF
- TRBD1 15 TRBJ2-1 TRBV28 TGTGCCAGCAGTAGGGACAGGGGGCTGGGCAATGAGCAGTTCTTC CASSRDRGLGNEQFF
many TRBD2 15 TRBJ2-3 TRBV4-2 TGTGCCAGCAGCCAATCGGCAGCGGGAGGGGTTGCGCAGTATTTT CASSQSAAGGVAQYF
few TRBD2 14 TRBJ2-1 TRBV27 TGTGCCAGCAGGATTGCTAGCGGGGAGAATGAGCAGTTCTTC CASRIASGENEQFF
few TRBD2 16 TRBJ2-7 TRBV5-1 TGCGCCAGCAGTTCGTCGGAGCTAGCGGCCTCCTACGAGCAGTACTTC CASSSSELAASYEQYF
many TRBD1 15 TRBJ2-1 TRBV12-3/TRBV12-4 TGTGCCAGCGGAATCCCCAGGGGGCAGTACAATGAGCAGTTCTTC CASGIPRGQYNEQFF
many TRBD2 16 TRBJ2-2 TRBV7-9 TGTGCCAGCAGCTTGCGGGTATCGGGAGGCACCGGGGAGCTGTTTTTT CASSLRVSGGTGELFF
few - 14 TRBJ2-3 TRBV5-1 TGCGCCAGCAGCTTGGGCTCGGGGGTTGATACGCAGTATTTT CASSLGSGVDTQYF
- - 15 TRBJ1-5 TRBV19 TGTGCCAGTAGCAAACCGGGGGCCGTGGATCAGCCCCAGCATTTT CASSKPGAVDQPQHF
- TRBD2 12 TRBJ2-5 TRBV30 TGTGCCTGGGCGGGGGGGGAAGAGACCCAGTACTTC CAWAGGEETQYF
- TRBD1 16 TRBJ2-7 TRBV20-1 TGCAGTGCTAGAGGCTCGACCGGGACAGGGAGCTACGAGCAGTACTTC CSARGSTGTGSYEQYF
many - 12 TRBJ2-7 TRBV7-6 TGTGCCAGCAGCCGGGCGGGCTACGAGCAGTACTTC CASSRAGYEQYF
- TRBD2 15 TRBJ2-7 TRBV6-2/TRBV6-3 TGTGCCAGCAGTTACGGTGGGAGCGGGGTCTACGAGCAGTACTTC CASSYGGSGVYEQYF
- - 14 TRBJ2-7 TRBV20-1 TGCAGTGCATCCCGGCAGGGTCCTTCCTACGAGCAGTACTTC CSASRQGPSYEQYF
many - 13 TRBJ2-1 TRBV10-3 TGTGCCACAGCGTCGAGCTCCTACAATGAGCAGTTCTTC CATASSSYNEQFF
few - 15 TRBJ2-7 TRBV6-2/TRBV6-3 TGTGCCAGCAGTGACCGGGACATGAGCTCCTACGAGCAGTACTTC CASSDRDMSSYEQYF
- - 9 TRBJ1-6 TRBV10-1 TGCGCCAGACAGTCACCCCTCCACTTT CARQSPLHF
few TRBD1 16 TRBJ2-2 TRBV20-1 TGCAGTGCCCCACTTATCGGGACAGGGAACACCGGGGAGCTGTTTTTT CSAPLIGTGNTGELFF
few - 14 TRBJ2-7 TRBV5-5 TGTGCCAGCCGCTCCGTCAGTGGAACCTACGAGCAGTACTTC CASRSVSGTYEQYF
- - 15 TRBJ2-7 TRBV7-9 TGTGCCAGCAGCTCCCTGCTGGGGGCCAACTACGAGCAGTACTTC CASSSLLGANYEQYF
- - 14 TRBJ2-5 TRBV7-9 TGTGCCAGCAGCTTACGAGGGGCTTGGGAGACCCAGTACTTC CASSLRGAWETQYF
- - 15 TRBJ2-7 TRBV4-3 TGCGCCAGCAGCCAGGGCGGACTGGATTCCTACGAGCAGTACTTC CASSQGGLDSYEQYF
- TRBD2 16 TRBJ2-7 TRBV7-2 TGTGCCAGCAGTCAAGGGGCAAGCGGGAGGGCCTACGAGCAGTACTTC CASSQGASGRAYEQYF
few TRBD2 14 TRBJ2-3 TRBV20-1 TGCAGTGCTTCAGCGGGGGGCCGCACAGATACGCAGTATTTT CSASAGGRTDTQYF
many TRBD1 15 TRBJ1-2 TRBV12-3/TRBV12-4 TGTGCCAGCAGTAGCCGGACAGGGGGCCCATATGGCTACACCTTC CASSSRTGGPYGYTF
few - 14 TRBJ2-7 TRBV7-6 TGTGCCAGCAGCGAACAGGGTCCGACCCACGAGCAGTACTTC CASSEQGPTHEQYF
many TRBD1 13 TRBJ2-1 TRBV29-1 TGCAGCGCGCGGACAGGGAACGACAATGAGCAGTTCTTC CSARTGNDNEQFF
- - 15 TRBJ2-7 TRBV7-9 TGTGCCAGCAGCCCGATATGGACGGGAAACTACGAGCAGTACTTC CASSPIWTGNYEQYF
few - 13 TRBJ2-1 TRBV12-3/TRBV12-4 TGTGCCAGCAGTCAGGGGGGGCTTCATGAGCAGTTCTTC CASSQGGLHEQFF
few TRBD1 12 TRBJ2-1 TRBV2 TGTGCCAGCAGGGGGACAGTCTATGAGCAGTTCTTC CASRGTVYEQFF
- - 14 TRBJ2-3 TRBV6-2/TRBV6-3 TGTGCCAGCACCCGCCTCGGGGGCACAGATACGCAGTATTTT CASTRLGGTDTQYF
few - 16 TRBJ2-2 TRBV18 TGTGCCAGCTCACCACGTACAGGCTTGAACACCGGGGAGCTGTTTTTT CASSPRTGLNTGELFF
- TRBD1 17 TRBJ1-5 TRBV7-7 TGTGCTAGCAGCTTATCTACTCCGGGACAGGGAAGTCAGCCCCAGCATTTT CASSLSTPGQGSQPQHF